The TCR beta chain described here comes from a study of early stage breast cancer tumors (dated by TCRdb to 2017 to 2019). Regarding the complete study: Of the 15 or so invasive breast tumors, 12 to 13 were found to be estrogen receptor-positive, progesterone receptor-positive and HER2-negative. Across all samples, more than 2.5 million templates representing roughly 1,100,000 unique clonotypes were detected. A read coverage of roughly 10-fold per sample was achieved on average. Of the roughly 12 ER+/PR+/HER2- tumors, eight were classified as invasive ductal carcinomas and four as invasive lobular carcinomas.

Each sample was amplified in two independent genomic DNA replicates, using around 550 ng for blood and about 1.5 ug for tumor or normal breast. Following the manufacturer's instructions, the ImmunoSeq Intro kit was used to carry out TCRB sequencing on genomic DNA. For absolute quantification, the roughly 30-cycle multiplex PCR included proprietary primers along with spike-in control sequences. An 87-bp fragment spanning the CDR3 and flanking V and J genes was sequenced with single-end 150-bp reads. Each lane of an Illumina MiSeq running version 3.0 chemistry carried seven multiplexed samples, with two replicates apiece. For the original study's pipeline: Raw data were processed with the vendor's proprietary pipeline, and both replicates were merged into a single result per sample. A clonotype was defined as productive rearrangements that share the same V-gene family, CDR3 amino acid sequence and J-gene segment. To compute clonality, the normalized Shannon entropy (Pielou evenness) of TCRB abundances was subtracted from 1. T cell density was estimated by dividing total templates by the number of input cells inferred from the DNA input amount. Total repertoire diversity and clonality were estimated with Recon using default parameters. A clonotype was considered tumor-enriched if its abundance in tumor exceeded 0.1% and was at least 32-fold higher than its abundance in normal breast. This immuneACCESS table, as held by TCRdb, lists in-frame sequences with V and J called but not all clones. Of the missing ones, under half trace to an unresolved V gene in checked studies; the others have no known cause. The D gene and trimming were derived from the DNA, and the V and J assignments and clone size from that table. This sample is represented by approximately 54,000 clones; just under 80% of them were singletons. Jointly, the top ten make up roughly 3.5% of the sample.

Results the study describes overall, beyond this receptor: Enriched TCRB sequences shared across patients were mostly commonly generated sequences, unlikely to play an important role in the tumor microenvironment. Compared with adjacent normal breast tissue, tumors had roughly 2.5-fold higher T cell density and higher clonality. Chain pairing and functional markers such as CD4, CD8 and FOXP3 were missed by bulk genomic DNA sequencing of unsorted cells. The small cohort size prevented analysis by tumor subtype. Repertoires from blood and normal breast were more alike than repertoires from blood and tumor, and in about 85% of the 16 patients, comparing each tissue with blood separated tumor from normal.

The study profiled bulk TCR beta-chain repertoires in matched peripheral blood, tumor and adjacent normal breast tissue taken from about 15 patients with early-stage breast cancer. Before surgery, roughly 5-10 mL of whole blood was collected in EDTA tubes and processed within 2 hours. Peripheral blood mononuclear cells were isolated by Ficoll-Paque centrifugation in SepMate-50 tubes. PBMCs were cryopreserved in aliquots of roughly 2 to 4.5 million cells in around 90% FBS with 10% DMSO and kept in liquid nitrogen. Genomic DNA was extracted with the Qiagen AllPrep DNA/RNA Mini kit. A remark on this clone: The antigen it recognizes is unknown. No per-base quality is available; no much larger clone lies one base away.

V is shortened by 7 bases, J by 4 bases, and the region joining them spans 16 bases. Looking up the germline V gene yields CDR1 MGHDK and CDR2 SYGVNS. The CDR3, cysteine through phenylalanine, is 14 amino acids long. The sequence is cut down to CDR3 DNA, 42 bases in frame from base 1. In this chain, TRBV25-1 is recombined with TRBJ2-5; the D region possibly corresponds to TRBD1 (5 bases align). The receptor was isolated from a person aged 35-49 years with breast cancer. The sample comprised blood. The CDR3 region: CASTDKDKGETQYF. The nucleotides are TGTGCCAGCACCGATAAGGACAAGGGAGAGACCCAGTACTTC.